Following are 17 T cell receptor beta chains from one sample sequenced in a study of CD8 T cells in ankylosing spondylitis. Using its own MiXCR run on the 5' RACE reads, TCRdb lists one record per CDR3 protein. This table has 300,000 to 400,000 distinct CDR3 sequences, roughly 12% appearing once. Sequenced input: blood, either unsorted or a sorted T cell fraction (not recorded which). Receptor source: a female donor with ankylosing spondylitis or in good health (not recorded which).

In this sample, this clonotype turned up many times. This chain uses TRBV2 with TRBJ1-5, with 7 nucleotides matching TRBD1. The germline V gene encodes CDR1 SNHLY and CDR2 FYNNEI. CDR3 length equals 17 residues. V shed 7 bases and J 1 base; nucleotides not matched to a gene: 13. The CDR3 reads CASTGQSLGGSNQPQHF. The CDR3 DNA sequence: TGTGCCAGCACGGGACAGTCGCTGGGTGGGAGCAATCAGCCCCAGCATTTT.

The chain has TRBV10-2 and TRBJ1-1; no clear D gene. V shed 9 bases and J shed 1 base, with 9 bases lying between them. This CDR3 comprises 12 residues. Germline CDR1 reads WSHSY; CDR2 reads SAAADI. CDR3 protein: CASSISNTEAFF. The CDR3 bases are TGCGCCAGTTCCATCTCGAACACTGAAGCTTTCTTT.

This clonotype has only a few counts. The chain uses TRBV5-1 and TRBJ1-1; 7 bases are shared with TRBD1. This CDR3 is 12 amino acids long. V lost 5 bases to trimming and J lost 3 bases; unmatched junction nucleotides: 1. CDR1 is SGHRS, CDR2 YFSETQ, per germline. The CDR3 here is CASRTGYTEAFF. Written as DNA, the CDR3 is TGCGCCAGCAGGACAGGGTACACTGAAGCTTTCTTT. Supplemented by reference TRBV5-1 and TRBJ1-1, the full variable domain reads KAGVTQTPRYLIKTRGQQVTLSCSPISGHRSVSWYQQTPGQGLQFLFEYFSETQRNKGNFPGRFSGRQFSNSRSEMNVSTLELGDSALYLCASRTGYTEAFFGQGTRLTVV.

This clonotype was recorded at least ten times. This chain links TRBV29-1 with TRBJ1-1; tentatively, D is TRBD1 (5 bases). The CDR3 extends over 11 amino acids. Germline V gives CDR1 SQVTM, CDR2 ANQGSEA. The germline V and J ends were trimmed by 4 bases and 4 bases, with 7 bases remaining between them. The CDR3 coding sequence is TGCAGCGTTGTCGGGGGCACTGAAGCTTTCTTT. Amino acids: CSVVGGTEAFF.

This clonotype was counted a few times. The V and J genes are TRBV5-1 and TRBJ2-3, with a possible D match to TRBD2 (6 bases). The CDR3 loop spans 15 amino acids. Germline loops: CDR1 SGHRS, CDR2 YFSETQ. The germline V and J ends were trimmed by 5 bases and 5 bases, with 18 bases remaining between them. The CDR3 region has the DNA TGCGCCAGCAGGTTGATCGGGAGCGAGGGAGATACGCAGTATTTT. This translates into CASRLIGSEGDTQYF.

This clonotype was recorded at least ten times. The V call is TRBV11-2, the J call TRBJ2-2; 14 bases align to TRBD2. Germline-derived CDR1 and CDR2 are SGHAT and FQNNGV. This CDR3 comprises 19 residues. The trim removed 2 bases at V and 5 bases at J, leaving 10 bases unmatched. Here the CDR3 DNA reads TGTGCCAGCAGCTTACGACTAGCGGGAGGGCGAAGAGATACCGGGGAGCTGTTTTTT. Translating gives CASSLRLAGGRRDTGELFF.

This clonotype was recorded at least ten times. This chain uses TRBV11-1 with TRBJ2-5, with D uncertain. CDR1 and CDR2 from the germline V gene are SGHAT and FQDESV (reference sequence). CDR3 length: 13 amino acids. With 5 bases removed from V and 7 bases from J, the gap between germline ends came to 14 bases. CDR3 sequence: CASSNAPLGTQYF. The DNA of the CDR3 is TGTGCCAGCAGCAACGCGCCCTTAGGGACCCAGTACTTC.

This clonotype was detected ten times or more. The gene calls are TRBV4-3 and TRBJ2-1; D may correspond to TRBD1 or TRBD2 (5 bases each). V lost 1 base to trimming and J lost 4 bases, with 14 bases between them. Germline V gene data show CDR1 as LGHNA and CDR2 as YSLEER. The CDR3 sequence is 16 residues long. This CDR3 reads CASSQAVAGRYNEQFF. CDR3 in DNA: TGCGCCAGCAGCCAAGCAGTCGCAGGGAGATACAATGAGCAGTTCTTC.

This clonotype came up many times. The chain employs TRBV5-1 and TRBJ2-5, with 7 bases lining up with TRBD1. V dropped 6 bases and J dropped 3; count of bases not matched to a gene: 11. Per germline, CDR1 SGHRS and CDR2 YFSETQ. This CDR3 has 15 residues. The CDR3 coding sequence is TGCGCCAGCAACTACGGACAGGAATGGGAAGAGACCCAGTACTTC. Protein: CASNYGQEWEETQYF.

The CDR3 loop is CSARDNPGGTSYEQYF. CDR3 sequence (DNA): TGCAGTGCTAGAGATAATCCGGGAGGAACCTCCTACGAGCAGTACTTC. The chain joins TRBV20-1 to TRBJ2-7, with 7 nucleotides matching TRBD2. The CDR3 sequence is 16 residues long. Germline V gene lookup returns CDR1 DFQATT and CDR2 SNEGSKA (reference sequence). With 0 bases clipped from V and 0 bases from J, the junction kept 8 bases outside the gene matches.

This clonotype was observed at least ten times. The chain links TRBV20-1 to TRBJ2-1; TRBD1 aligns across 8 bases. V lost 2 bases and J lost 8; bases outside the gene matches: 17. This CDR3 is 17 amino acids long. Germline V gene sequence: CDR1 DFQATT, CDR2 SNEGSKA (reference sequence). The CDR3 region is CSARPLRGRGHMDEQFF. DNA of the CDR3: TGCAGTGCTAGACCCCTTAGGGGCAGGGGGCATATGGATGAGCAGTTCTTC.

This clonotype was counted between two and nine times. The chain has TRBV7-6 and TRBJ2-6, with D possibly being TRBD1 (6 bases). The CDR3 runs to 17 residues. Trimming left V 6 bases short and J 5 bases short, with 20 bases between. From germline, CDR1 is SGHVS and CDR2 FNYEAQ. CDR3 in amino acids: CASSSGTRYNRANVLTF. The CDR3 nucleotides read TGTGCCAGCAGTTCCGGGACACGCTATAATAGGGCCAACGTCCTGACTTTC.

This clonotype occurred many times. The CDR3 here is CASTSSGTPSSYNEQFF. The CDR3 DNA reads as TGTGCCAGCACCTCGTCTGGGACGCCGAGCTCCTACAATGAGCAGTTCTTC. The chain couples TRBV28 to TRBJ2-1; D may match TRBD1 or TRBD2 (5 bases each). This CDR3 contains 17 residues. CDR1 MDHEN and CDR2 SYDVKM come from the germline V gene. With 7 bases removed from V and 0 bases from J, the gap between germline ends came to 19 bases. Drawing the rest from reference TRBV28 and TRBJ2-1, the complete variable domain is DVKVTQSSRYLVKRTGEKVFLECVQDMDHENMFWYRQDPGLGLRLIYFSYDVKMKEKGDIPEGYSVSREKKERFSLILESASTNQTSMYLCASTSSGTPSSYNEQFFGPGTRLTVL.

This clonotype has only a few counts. CDR3 sequence reads: CASSLLAGEYEQYF. DNA for the CDR3: TGTGCCAGCAGCTTACTGGCCGGGGAGTACGAGCAGTACTTC. The rearrangement uses TRBV7-9 and TRBJ2-7, with D possibly TRBD2 on 5 matching bases. Germline CDR1 and CDR2: SEHNR and FQNEAQ (reference sequence). V was trimmed by 2 bases and J by 4 bases, leaving 12 bases between them. This CDR3 has 14 residues. The variable domain in full, with the rest retrieved from reference TRBV7-9 and TRBJ2-7, is DTGVSQNPRHKITKRGQNVTFRCDPISEHNRLYWYRQTLGQGPEFLTYFQNEAQLEKSRLLSDRFSAERPKGSFSTLEIQRTEQGDSAMYLCASSLLAGEYEQYFGPGTRLTVT.

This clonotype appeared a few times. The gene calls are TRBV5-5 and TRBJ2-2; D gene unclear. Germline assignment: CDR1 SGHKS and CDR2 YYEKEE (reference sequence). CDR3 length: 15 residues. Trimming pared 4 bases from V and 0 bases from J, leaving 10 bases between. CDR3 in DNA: TGTGCCAGCAGCGGCCCTTCTGCGAACACCGGGGAGCTGTTTTTT. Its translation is CASSGPSANTGELFF.

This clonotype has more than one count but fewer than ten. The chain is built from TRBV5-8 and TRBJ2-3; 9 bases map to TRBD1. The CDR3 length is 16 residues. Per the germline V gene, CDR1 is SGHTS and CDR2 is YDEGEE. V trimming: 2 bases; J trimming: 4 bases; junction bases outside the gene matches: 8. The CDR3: CASSFPGGQGPDTQYF. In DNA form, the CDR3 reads TGTGCCAGCAGCTTTCCGGGGGGACAGGGACCAGATACGCAGTATTTT.

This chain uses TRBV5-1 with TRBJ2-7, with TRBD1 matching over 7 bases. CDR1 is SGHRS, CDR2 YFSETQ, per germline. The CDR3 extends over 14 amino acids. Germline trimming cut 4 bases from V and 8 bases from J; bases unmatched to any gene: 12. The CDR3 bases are TGCGCCAGCAGCCTCGGGGACAGCCGTTCGCAGCAGTACTTC. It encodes CASSLGDSRSQQYF.